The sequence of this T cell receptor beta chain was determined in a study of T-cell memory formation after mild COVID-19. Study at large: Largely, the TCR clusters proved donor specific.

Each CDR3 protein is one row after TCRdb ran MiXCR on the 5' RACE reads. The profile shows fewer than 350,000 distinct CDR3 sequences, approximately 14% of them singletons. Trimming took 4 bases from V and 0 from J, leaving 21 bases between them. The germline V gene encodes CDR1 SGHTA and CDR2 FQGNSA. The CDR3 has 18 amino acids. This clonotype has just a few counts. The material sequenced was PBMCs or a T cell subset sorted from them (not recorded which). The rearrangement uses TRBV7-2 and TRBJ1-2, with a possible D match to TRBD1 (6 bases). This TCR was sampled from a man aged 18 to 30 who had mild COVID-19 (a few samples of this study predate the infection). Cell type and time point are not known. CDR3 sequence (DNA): TGTGCCAGCAGCTCCAGGGGTCAGTTAACACCCTCTAACTATGGCTACACCTTC. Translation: CASSSRGQLTPSNYGYTF.